The rows below give T cell receptor beta chains drawn from one sample of a study of Ad26.COV2.S vaccination and SARS-CoV-2 variants. TCRdb's table, derived via immunoSEQ multiplex PCR, lists solely in-frame clones and lacks some. The table has about 350,000 clones, about 89% seen once; the top ten hold roughly 4.8%. The specimen comprised peripheral blood, sampled in a trial of Ad26.COV2.S vaccine versus placebo. All receptors derive from a person aged 18-60 years who received the Ad26.COV2.S COVID-19 vaccine or a placebo. Each CDR3 is given with its conserved first and last residue. A D gene is named only where the DNA matches it firmly. Clone sizes are given selectively: once, few, many, or a class where the clone is expanded.

.,TRBV6-5,once,TRBJ2-5,TGTGCCAGCAGTTACCCGGGGACCCAGTACTTC,CASSYPGTQYF
.,TRBV27,.,TRBJ1-4,TGTGCCAGCAGTTTTGGCTCCCCAAATGAAAAACTGTTTTTT,CASSFGSPNEKLFF
.,TRBV20-1,.,TRBJ2-1,TGCAGTGCTTTCCCTTACAATGAGCAGTTCTTC,CSAFPYNEQFF
TRBD1,TRBV5-1,.,TRBJ1-2,TGCGCCAGCAGCTACAGCCCGGGACAGGGAATTCGGAACTATGGCTACACCTTC,CASSYSPGQGIRNYGYTF
.,TRBV4-1,.,TRBJ1-5,TGCGCCAGCAGCCCGGGAGCCCGGGGTCAGCCCCAGCATTTT,CASSPGARGQPQHF
.,TRBV7-8,.,TRBJ1-6,TGTGCCAGCAGCCCCCGGGACGGGGAAAATTCACCCCTCCACTTT,CASSPRDGENSPLHF
.,TRBV18,.,TRBJ2-7,TGTGCCAGCTCACCATCTGGGGACATGGCCTACGAGCAGTACTTC,CASSPSGDMAYEQYF
TRBD2,TRBV7-2,.,TRBJ2-1,TGTGCCAGCAGCGTCCCCTTGGGGCGCGGGGGGGCCGGTTGGCAGTTCTTC,CASSVPLGRGGAGWQFF
.,TRBV20-1,.,TRBJ2-7,TGCAGTGCTAGCCCAGCCTACGAGCAGTACTTC,CSASPAYEQYF
TRBD1,TRBV19,.,TRBJ2-7,TGTGCCAGTAGTAAGATTTCGACAGGGTTCTACGAGCAGTACTTC,CASSKISTGFYEQYF
.,TRBV24-1,.,TRBJ2-1,TGTGCCACCAGTGATCCGACAGCTTCATCCTCCTACAATGAGCAGTTCTTC,CATSDPTASSSYNEQFF
TRBD2,TRBV18,.,TRBJ2-5,TGTGCCAGCTCACCACCGGCTAGCGGGAGAGAGACCCAGTACTTC,CASSPPASGRETQYF
TRBD1,TRBV6-5,.,TRBJ1-1,TGTGCGGCGACAGGGGACACTGAAGCTTTCTTT,CAATGDTEAFF
TRBD1,TRBV18,.,TRBJ1-2,TGTGCCAGCTCACTCCAGGGACAGGTTCCAAACTATGGCTACACCTTC,CASSLQGQVPNYGYTF
.,TRBV27,once,TRBJ2-1,TGTGCCAGCAGTTTCCCAAACAGCTACAATGAGCAGTTCTTC,CASSFPNSYNEQFF
.,TRBV28,.,TRBJ2-7,TGTGCCAGCAGTTCGCCCTCGGAGCAGTACTTC,CASSSPSEQYF
.,TRBV6-5,once,TRBJ1-1,TGTGCCAGCAGTTACTCTCCCGCACTGACAGCTTTCTTT,CASSYSPALTAFF
.,TRBV6-2/TRBV6-3,.,TRBJ2-2,TGTGCCAGCAGTTACTCGACAGGCATGAACACCGGGGAGCTGTTTTTT,CASSYSTGMNTGELFF
.,TRBV4-1,.,TRBJ1-1,TGCGCCAGCAGCCACCCCCTTGGAGGTAACACTGAAGCTTTCTTT,CASSHPLGGNTEAFF
.,TRBV3-1/TRBV3-2,.,TRBJ1-1,TGTGCCAGCAGCCAAGACGCTGACGCTGAAGCTTTCTTT,CASSQDADAEAFF